The next 31 T cell receptor beta chains were all read from a single sample in a study of cytomegalovirus exposure and HLA in healthy donors. With 60 Vbeta and 13 Jbeta primers, the PCR was carried out. TCRdb's copy holds only in-frame clones and misses some; the assay was immunoSEQ multiplex PCR. The data contain around 120,000 clones, about three quarters of them singletons. Sequencing was carried out using PBMCs. The receptor source for this set is a human donor in good health.

The J gene is TRBJ2-5, the V gene TRBV18; D might be TRBD1 (6 bases). V was trimmed by 3 bases and J by 5 bases, leaving 16 bases between them. The CDR3 has 15 residues. Germline V lookup: CDR1 KGHSH, CDR2 LQKENI. The CDR3 region is CASSPLTGSYETQYF. The DNA of the CDR3 is TGTGCCAGCTCACCCCTTACAGGGAGCTATGAGACCCAGTACTTC.

The V and J genes are TRBV7-2 and TRBJ2-7; 8 bases are shared with TRBD2. Germline V gene data show CDR1 as SGHTA and CDR2 as FQGNSA. The CDR3 totals 14 residues. V dropped 1 base and J dropped 2; count of bases not matched to a gene: 1. CDR3 sequence: CASSLDSGAYEQYF. The CDR3, as DNA: TGTGCCAGCAGCTTAGATAGCGGGGCCTACGAGCAGTACTTC.

This clone was seen just once. The chain recombines TRBV7-9 with TRBJ2-2; D possibly corresponds to TRBD1 (6 bases). The length of the CDR3 is 15 residues. V was trimmed by 7 bases and J by 3 bases, leaving 15 bases between them. Germline V lookup: CDR1 SEHNR, CDR2 FQNEAQ (reference sequence). CDR3 coding DNA: TGTGCCAGCATCAAACGGGACAAGTACACCGGGGAGCTGTTTTTT. It translates to CASIKRDKYTGELFF. The full variable domain, its missing parts supplied by reference TRBV7-9 and TRBJ2-2, is DTGVSQNPRHKITKRGQNVTFRCDPISEHNRLYWYRQTLGQGPEFLTYFQNEAQLEKSRLLSDRFSAERPKGSFSTLEIQRTEQGDSAMYLCASIKRDKYTGELFFGEGSRLTVL.

V is TRBV19 and J is TRBJ2-4; no clear D gene. The CDR3 has 16 amino acids. The V end was cut by 5 bases, the J end by 3 bases, with 17 bases between. Germline assignment: CDR1 LNHDA and CDR2 SQIVND (reference sequence). The chain's CDR3 is CASSLKTETLKNIQYF. In nucleotides, the CDR3 is TGTGCCAGTAGTTTAAAAACGGAGACCCTCAAAAACATTCAGTACTTC.

This clone occurred once. V and J are TRBV7-2 and TRBJ2-7; 8 positions agree with TRBD2. The CDR3 has 14 residues. Germline V gene data show CDR1 as SGHTA and CDR2 as FQGNSA. After removal of 4 bases from V and 3 bases from J, the junction contained 5 bases not matched to a gene. The CDR3 here is CASSSDRGGYEQYF. In DNA form, the CDR3 reads TGTGCCAGCAGCTCCGACCGGGGGGGCTACGAGCAGTACTTC.

This clone was observed a handful of times. J is TRBJ1-1 and V is TRBV7-9; 9 nucleotides agree with TRBD1. V lost 3 bases, J lost 8 bases, and 1 base stayed unmatched. Per germline, CDR1 SEHNR and CDR2 FQNEAQ (reference sequence). This CDR3 contains 12 residues. CDR3 in amino acids: CASSFGQGEAFF. CDR3 sequence (DNA): TGTGCCAGCAGCTTTGGACAGGGGGAAGCTTTCTTT.

The J gene is TRBJ2-3, the V gene TRBV7-8; TRBD2 is a possible D gene (5 bases). The CDR3 extends over 16 amino acids. The ends were cut back, 5 bases at V and 5 bases at J, with 20 bases in the middle. The germline CDR1 and CDR2 sequences are SGHVS and FQNEAQ. The chain's CDR3 is CASSRGPGWEGDTQYF. As DNA, the CDR3 is TGTGCCAGCAGCCGAGGACCGGGGTGGGAAGGAGATACGCAGTATTTT.

This chain links TRBV11-2 with TRBJ2-3, with unresolved D. CDR1 and CDR2 from the germline V gene are SGHAT and FQNNGV. The V end lost 0 bases, the J end lost 2 bases, and 9 bases lay between the germline ends. This CDR3 region has 15 residues. This CDR3 reads CASSLEGSPTDTQYF. CDR3 DNA: TGTGCCAGCAGCTTAGAGGGCTCCCCCACAGATACGCAGTATTTT.

This chain links TRBV27 with TRBJ2-1; D is possibly TRBD2 (5 bases). Germline assignment: CDR1 MNHEY and CDR2 SMNVEV (reference sequence). Trimming removed 4 bases at V and 14 bases at J, with 18 bases between. CDR3 size: 13 residues. The CDR3 region has the DNA TGTGCCAGCAGTTCGGCACGGGGAAACGAAAAGTTCTTC. Amino acids: CASSSARGNEKFF.

The V and J genes are TRBV6-1 and TRBJ1-4; D is undetermined. There are 13 residues in the CDR3. Germline V lookup: CDR1 MNHNS, CDR2 SASEGT. V was clipped by 7 bases and J by 2 bases, with 8 bases between them. The CDR3 DNA follows: TGTGCCAGCACTGCTCGGACTAATGAAAAACTGTTTTTT. Protein product: CASTARTNEKLFF.

A remark on this clone: An end of the junction does not agree with germline; a read error may underlie this. The V call is TRBV7-2, the J call TRBJ1-2; D call uncertain. There are 12 residues in the CDR3. Germline V CDR1 and CDR2: SGHTA, FQGNSA. The CDR3, as DNA: TGTGCCAGCAGCTCGTCCAGGTTCAGGCTGGCCTTC. This gives the protein CASSSSRFRLAF. The full variable domain, completed using reference TRBV7-2 and TRBJ1-2, is GAGVSQSPSNKVTEKGKDVELRCDPISGHTALYWYRQSLGQGLEFLIYFQGNSAPDKSGLPSDRFSAERTGGSVSTLTIQRTQQEDSAVYLCASSSSRFRLAFGSGTRLTVV.

This clone was detected a few times. The chain combines TRBV19 with TRBJ1-1; 7 positions match TRBD1. The CDR3 runs to 14 residues. Looked up from germline, CDR1 is LNHDA and CDR2 is SQIVND (reference sequence). V trimming: 5 bases; J trimming: 5 bases; junction bases outside the gene matches: 8. CDR3 protein: CASSFQGGLTEAFF. In DNA form, the CDR3 reads TGTGCCAGTAGTTTTCAGGGGGGATTGACTGAAGCTTTCTTT.

This chain connects TRBV6-1 to TRBJ2-2, with 7 bases aligning to TRBD1. The CDR3 is made up of 13 amino acids. Unmatched junction bases numbered 4, after V lost 5 bases and J lost 7 bases. Germline V gene data show CDR1 as MNHNS and CDR2 as SASEGT. In nucleotides, the CDR3 is TGTGCCAGCAGTTATAGACAGGGCGGGGAGCTGTTTTTT. Amino acid sequence: CASSYRQGGELFF.

The gene calls are TRBV5-1 and TRBJ1-1; no firm D call. This CDR3 region has 14 residues. Per the germline V gene, CDR1 is SGHRS and CDR2 is YFSETQ. V was cut by 1 base and J by 1 base, with 8 bases left in between. The CDR3: CASSLQAPNTEAFF. The CDR3 DNA is TGCGCCAGCAGCTTGCAGGCTCCGAACACTGAAGCTTTCTTT.

This clone occurred a few times. This chain links TRBV11-3 with TRBJ2-3, with 11 bases aligning to TRBD2. Unmatched junction bases numbered 4, after V lost 4 bases and J lost 1 base. Germline V CDR1 and CDR2: SGHNT, YENEEA. The CDR3 totals 16 residues. The CDR3 DNA sequence: TGTGCCAGCAGCTCAGGGACTAGCGGACGCACAGATACGCAGTATTTT. Its protein product is CASSSGTSGRTDTQYF. Full variable domain (missing parts from reference TRBV11-3 and TRBJ2-3): EAGVVQSPRYKIIEKKQPVAFWCNPISGHNTLYWYLQNLGQGPELLIRYENEEAVDDSQLPKDRFSAERLKGVDSTLKIQPAELGDSAVYLCASSSGTSGRTDTQYFGPGTRLTVL.

The chain links TRBV19 to TRBJ2-7, with 7 nucleotides matching TRBD1. Germline CDR1 is LNHDA and CDR2 is SQIVND (reference sequence). CDR3 length: 14 residues. V lost 6 bases, J lost 0 bases, and 5 bases stayed unmatched. In DNA, the CDR3 is TGTGCCAGTAGCATGGGGACAGACTCCTACGAGCAGTACTTC. It is translated as CASSMGTDSYEQYF.

In its sample, this clone was seen once. The rearrangement uses TRBV11-3 and TRBJ2-3, with 10 positions matching TRBD1. The germline V gene has CDR1 SGHNT and CDR2 YENEEA. The length of the CDR3 is 14 residues. V lost 5 bases, J lost 3 bases, and 2 bases stayed unmatched. The CDR3 here is CASSLDRGTDTQYF. The CDR3 DNA follows: TGTGCCAGCAGCCTGGACAGGGGGACAGATACGCAGTATTTT.

V gene TRBV6-6 combines with J gene TRBJ1-1; 9 positions agree with TRBD1. CDR3 length: 14 amino acids. Losses at the gene ends were 6 bases for V and 9 bases for J; bases not matched to a gene: 11. Germline CDR1 is MNHNY and CDR2 is SVGAGI (reference sequence). The CDR3 DNA sequence: TGTGCCAGCAGACCTACAGGGGGCGACAAAAAAGCTTTCTTT. Translation: CASRPTGGDKKAFF.

This rearrangement joins TRBV29-1 to TRBJ1-5; D might be TRBD1 (5 bases). This CDR3 comprises 12 residues. Germline V CDR1 and CDR2: SQVTM, ANQGSEA. The V gene lost 7 bases and the J gene lost 6 bases, with 13 bases spanning the gap. CDR3 residues: CSAQVEGQPQHF. The CDR3 coding sequence is TGCAGCGCACAGGTTGAAGGTCAGCCCCAGCATTTT.

V usage is TRBV27 and J usage is TRBJ2-7, with D maybe TRBD2 (5 bases). Germline-derived CDR1 and CDR2 are MNHEY and SMNVEV (reference sequence). Trimming took off 5 bases at V and 6 bases at J, with 20 bases between the two ends. The length of the CDR3 is 15 residues. CDR3 in DNA: TGTGCCAGCAGTCCCGAGGGTCTGCTTTCGGGCGAGCAGTACTTC. Its translation is CASSPEGLLSGEQYF.

The V gene is TRBV27, the J gene TRBJ1-6; possible D gene TRBD1, 6 bases. The CDR3 consists of 15 residues. CDR1 and CDR2 (germline): MNHEY, SMNVEV (reference sequence). The V and J ends lost 7 bases and 1 base respectively, with 11 bases between them. The CDR3 here is CASTKGGSYNSPLHF. The CDR3 nucleotides are TGTGCCAGCACAAAGGGGGGGTCCTATAATTCACCCCTCCACTTT.

The J gene is TRBJ2-3, the V gene TRBV7-8; D unresolved. The germline V gene encodes CDR1 SGHVS and CDR2 FQNEAQ. The CDR3 covers 12 residues. The V gene lost 10 bases and the J gene lost 0 bases, with 8 bases spanning the gap. In DNA, the CDR3 is TGTGCCACCCGAGCCAGCACAGATACGCAGTATTTT. Amino acids: CATRASTDTQYF.

The rearrangement joins TRBV9 to TRBJ2-3, with 10 nucleotides matching TRBD1. Losses at the gene ends were 3 bases for V and 6 bases for J; bases not matched to a gene: 10. There are 16 residues in the CDR3. Germline CDR1 and CDR2: SGDLS and YYNGEE. The CDR3 DNA sequence: TGTGCCAGCAGCGCGAGACAGGGGGCCCGATCGGATACGCAGTATTTT. It yields the protein CASSARQGARSDTQYF.

The rearrangement joins TRBV6-1 to TRBJ2-3; D possibly corresponds to TRBD2 (6 bases). CDR3 length equals 14 residues. Trimming cost V 5 bases and J 6 bases, with 15 bases left between them. In germline, CDR1 is MNHNS, CDR2 SASEGT. For the CDR3, the DNA is TGTGCCAGCAGTCCCCTCGGAGGGCCGGATACGCAGTATTTT. It is translated as CASSPLGGPDTQYF.

This chain joins TRBV29-1 and TRBJ1-2; 9 nucleotides align to TRBD1. CDR1 is SQVTM and CDR2 is ANQGSEA in the germline V gene. V lost 3 bases to trimming and J lost 5 bases; unmatched junction nucleotides: 7. The CDR3 is 14 amino acids. The CDR3 DNA follows: TGCAGCGTTGAGGGGACAGGGTCTGGATATGGCTACACCTTC. Translating gives CSVEGTGSGYGYTF.

The J gene is TRBJ1-4, the V gene TRBV5-1; 12 bases map to TRBD1. In germline, CDR1 is SGHRS, CDR2 YFSETQ. V shed 5 bases, J shed 8 bases, and the junction held 4 bases outside the gene matches. The CDR3 totals 14 residues. This CDR3 is CASRMGQGAEKLFF. The DNA of the CDR3 is TGCGCCAGCAGAATGGGACAGGGGGCCGAAAAACTGTTTTTT.

The genes are TRBV7-8 and TRBJ1-1; maybe TRBD1 (5 bases). V lost 1 base and J lost 5, with 11 bases in between. The CDR3 has 14 residues. Germline V CDR1 and CDR2: SGHVS, FQNEAQ. The CDR3 protein is CASSLVGRGTEAFF. The CDR3 DNA sequence: TGTGCCAGCAGCTTAGTGGGACGGGGGACTGAAGCTTTCTTT.

This chain connects TRBV5-1 to TRBJ2-3, with 8 bases lining up with TRBD2. Germline V CDR1 and CDR2: SGHRS, YFSETQ. V lost 4 bases to trimming and J lost 1 base; unmatched junction nucleotides: 5. This CDR3 comprises 15 residues. CDR3 protein: CASSPGLAGTDTQYF. As DNA, the CDR3 is TGCGCCAGCAGCCCCGGACTAGCAGGCACAGATACGCAGTATTTT.

This chain uses TRBV6-4 with TRBJ1-5, with D tentatively TRBD1 (6 bases). The germline V and J ends were trimmed by 6 bases and 0 bases, with 12 bases remaining between them. The CDR3 loop spans 15 amino acids. Germline CDR1 and CDR2: MRHNA and SNTAGT. The CDR3 here is CASRPQGNSNQPQHF. As DNA, the CDR3 is TGTGCCAGCAGACCACAGGGAAATAGCAATCAGCCCCAGCATTTT.

This clone was seen only a few times. This chain joins TRBV4-1 and TRBJ2-1; TRBD2 agrees at 7 bases. After removal of 4 bases from V and 8 bases from J, the junction contained 8 bases not matched to a gene. Germline V lookup: CDR1 MGHRA, CDR2 YSYEKL. The CDR3 totals 14 residues. Here the CDR3 DNA reads TGCGCCAGCAGCCCGCCTTTGGGGGGGGATGAGCAGTTCTTC. Translation: CASSPPLGGDEQFF.

The V call is TRBV19, the J call TRBJ1-5; no clear D. Per germline, CDR1 LNHDA and CDR2 SQIVND (reference sequence). Trimming removed 5 bases at V and 7 bases at J, with 18 bases between. This CDR3 contains 15 residues. CDR3 coding DNA: TGTGCCAGTAGTCGAGGGAGAGACGGGCAGCAGCCCCAGCATTTT. This codes for CASSRGRDGQQPQHF.